This is a list of T cell receptor beta chains from one sample in a study of cytomegalovirus exposure and HLA in healthy donors. The data were produced by immunoSEQ multiplex PCR, yet TCRdb's version contains in-frame clones alone and is incomplete. This table has some 170,000 clones, 80% appearing once. The specimen was PBMCs. These receptors were taken from a man aged 30-40 years in good health and CMV-seronegative. The CDR3 runs from the conserved cysteine through the conserved F or W. Fields, in order: J gene, D gene, V gene, clone size, CDR3 protein, CDR3 DNA. A D gene is named only where the DNA matches it firmly. A row's size may be missing; if present it is once, few, many or a size class.

TRBJ2-3,TRBD1,TRBV27,once,CASSFLTGTGPVDTQYF,TGTGCCAGCAGTTTTCTAACCGGGACAGGGCCTGTAGATACGCAGTATTTT
TRBJ2-7,.,TRBV2,.,CAREDSTYEQYF,TGTGCCAGAGAGGACAGTACCTACGAGCAGTACTTC
TRBJ1-3,.,TRBV30,few,CAWTAGNTIYF,TGTGCCTGGACGGCTGGAAACACCATATATTTT
TRBJ2-6,.,TRBV5-1,.,CASSFAGSGANVLTF,TGCGCCAGCAGCTTCGCGGGTTCTGGGGCCAACGTCCTGACTTTC
TRBJ2-2,TRBD1,TRBV28,few,CASSFSGTEYAGELFF,TGTGCCAGCAGTTTCTCGGGGACAGAGTATGCCGGGGAGCTGTTTTTT
TRBJ2-7,TRBD2,TRBV9,.,CASSPGGKPYEQYF,TGTGCCAGCAGCCCGGGGGGGAAGCCCTACGAGCAGTACTTC
TRBJ1-3,.,TRBV5-4,few,CASSSGLLSGNTIYF,TGTGCCAGCAGCTCGGGACTTCTCTCTGGAAACACCATATATTTT
TRBJ2-4,TRBD1,TRBV7-3,.,CASSPTGQGAKNIQYF,TGTGCCAGCAGTCCTACGGGACAGGGGGCCAAAAACATTCAGTACTTC
TRBJ2-7,TRBD1,TRBV5-1,.,CASSLPRTGDSYEQYF,TGCGCCAGCAGCTTACCCCGGACAGGGGACTCCTACGAGCAGTACTTC
TRBJ2-1,.,TRBV4-2,.,CASSQASFRGLGKNEQFF,TGTGCCAGCAGCCAAGCGTCTTTCCGGGGACTGGGGAAGAATGAGCAGTTCTTC
TRBJ2-7,TRBD1,TRBV18,.,CASMPNRGAVGEQYF,TGTGCCAGCATGCCCAACAGGGGAGCCGTCGGCGAGCAGTACTTC
TRBJ1-5,.,TRBV11-2,.,CASSFRRNQPQHF,TGTGCCAGCAGCTTCAGGCGAAATCAGCCCCAGCATTTT
TRBJ2-2,.,TRBV6-1,.,CASRVDPTGELFF,TGTGCCAGCAGAGTAGATCCCACCGGGGAGCTGTTTTTT
TRBJ2-7,TRBD1,TRBV27,.,CASTDRGTYEQYF,TGTGCCAGCACCGACAGGGGAACCTACGAGCAGTACTTC
TRBJ2-3,.,TRBV9,once,CASSVGPSTDTQYF,TGTGCCAGCAGCGTTGGGCCTAGCACAGATACGCAGTATTTT
TRBJ1-2,TRBD1,TRBV5-1,.,CASSLAQIRGPGGYTF,TGCGCCAGCAGCTTGGCCCAGATCAGGGGGCCGGGGGGCTACACCTTC
TRBJ2-2,.,TRBV11-2,.,CASSLYSGELFF,TGTGCCAGCAGCTTATATTCCGGGGAGCTGTTTTTT
TRBJ1-2,TRBD1,TRBV5-1,.,CASSLANRGDYGYTF,TGCGCCAGCAGCTTGGCCAACAGGGGAGACTATGGCTACACCTTC
TRBJ1-2,.,TRBV29-1,once,CSVPTLPSEATYGYTF,TGCAGCGTTCCCACCCTCCCGTCGGAAGCGACCTATGGCTACACCTTC
TRBJ1-5,.,TRBV6-5,.,CASSSSSGVYQPQHF,TGTGCCAGCAGTTCCTCTTCAGGGGTTTATCAGCCCCAGCATTTT
TRBJ2-7,TRBD2,TRBV19,.,CASSPGTSGRLGSYEQYF,TGTGCCAGTAGTCCAGGGACTAGCGGGAGGTTAGGATCCTACGAGCAGTACTTC
TRBJ2-6,.,TRBV7-3,once,CASSQDSSSGANVLTF,TGTGCCAGCAGCCAAGACAGTTCCTCTGGGGCCAACGTCCTGACTTTC
TRBJ2-5,TRBD2,TRBV2,.,CASSDAGGRGETQYF,TGTGCCAGCAGTGATGCGGGGGGGCGGGGGGAGACCCAGTACTTC
TRBJ2-7,.,TRBV6-5,.,CASSRGQWGNEQYF,TGTGCCAGCAGCCGGGGACAATGGGGGAACGAGCAGTACTTC
TRBJ2-5,.,TRBV28,.,CASSFDSQETQYF,TGTGCCAGCAGTTTCGACAGTCAAGAGACCCAGTACTTC
TRBJ1-2,.,TRBV7-9,.,CASSLEGGTYGYTF,TGTGCCAGCAGCTTAGAAGGAGGCACTTATGGCTACACCTTC
TRBJ2-3,TRBD2,TRBV25-1,.,CASSDPLAGGTDTQYF,TGTGCCAGCAGTGACCCCTTAGCGGGAGGAACAGATACGCAGTATTTT
TRBJ1-5,.,TRBV28,.,CASSLSGSNQPQHF,TGTGCCAGCAGTTTATCAGGGTCCAATCAGCCCCAGCATTTT
TRBJ1-1,.,TRBV29-1,.,CSCGTVNTEAFF,TGCAGCTGCGGGACGGTAAACACTGAAGCTTTCTTT
TRBJ2-7,.,TRBV5-1,.,CASRSLQGGDYEQYF,TGCGCCAGCAGGTCATTACAGGGGGGGGACTACGAGCAGTACTTC
TRBJ2-1,.,TRBV27,.,CASSLLTRRGSIYNEQFF,TGTGCCAGCAGTTTATTAACCCGACGGGGGTCTATCTACAATGAGCAGTTCTTC
TRBJ1-4,TRBD1,TRBV6-5,.,CASSTGAGEKLFF,TGTGCCAGCAGTACAGGGGCGGGGGAAAAACTGTTTTTT
TRBJ2-7,.,TRBV29-1,.,CSGVTGFYEQYF,TGCAGCGGGGTGACTGGCTTCTACGAGCAGTACTTC
TRBJ2-1,.,TRBV27,.,CASTRTGYNEQFF,TGTGCCAGCACCCGGACTGGATACAATGAGCAGTTCTTC
TRBJ1-5,TRBD1,TRBV5-8,.,CASSLGQGNPSSQPQHF,TGTGCCAGCAGCTTGGGACAGGGAAACCCTTCAAGCCAGCCCCAGCATTTT
TRBJ2-5,.,TRBV27,.,CASSLGRVRETQYF,TGTGCCAGCAGTTTAGGCAGGGTGAGGGAGACCCAGTACTTC
TRBJ1-1,TRBD1,TRBV19,.,CASTPDRGPRAFF,TGTGCCAGTACCCCGGACAGGGGGCCGCGGGCTTTCTTT
TRBJ1-6,TRBD1,TRBV6-6,once,CASMDRRGNSPLHF,TGTGCCAGCATGGACAGGAGGGGTAATTCACCCCTCCACTTT
TRBJ1-6,.,TRBV5-1,.,CASSLSLSSYNSPLHF,TGCGCCAGCAGCTTGAGCCTTAGCTCCTATAATTCACCCCTCCACTTT
TRBJ1-5,.,TRBV7-8,once,CASSLAKRAGGGPQHF,TGTGCCAGCAGCTTAGCCAAGAGGGCAGGAGGCGGGCCCCAGCATTTT
TRBJ1-2,.,TRBV6-4,.,CASSPAGSNYGYTF,TGTGCCAGCAGTCCCGCAGGTTCTAACTATGGCTACACCTTC
TRBJ2-2,TRBD2,TRBV7-9,.,CASSLDRAGGPVGELFF,TGTGCCAGCAGCTTAGATCGGGCGGGAGGGCCAGTCGGGGAGCTGTTTTTT
TRBJ2-6,TRBD1,TRBV5-1,few,CASSWTGGGGANVLTF,TGCGCCAGCAGCTGGACAGGGGGGGGAGGGGCCAACGTCCTGACTTTC
TRBJ1-1,.,TRBV30,.,CASLAFTEAFF,TGTGCCTCCCTAGCGTTCACTGAAGCTTTCTTT
TRBJ2-2,.,TRBV2,few,CASSDEVIGELFF,TGTGCCAGCAGTGATGAGGTTATCGGGGAGCTGTTTTTT
TRBJ1-4,.,TRBV5-1,.,CASSSTRQASNEKLFF,TGCGCCAGCAGCTCAACCCGACAGGCCTCTAATGAAAAACTGTTTTTT
TRBJ1-3,.,TRBV21-1,.,CASSKAGGRALGNTIYF,TGTGCCAGCAGCAAAGCGGGGGGGAGGGCGCTGGGAAACACCATATATTTT
TRBJ1-1,TRBD1,TRBV10-3,.,CAISTGTGRIVGSDEAFF,TGTGCCATCAGCACTGGGACAGGGAGGATTGTTGGATCCGATGAAGCTTTCTTT
TRBJ1-1,TRBD1,TRBV5-4,.,CASSLLQGAGAFF,TGTGCCAGCAGCCTTCTTCAGGGGGCGGGGGCTTTCTTT